This T cell receptor (beta chain) was found in a study of T-cell memory formation after mild COVID-19. Study-wide background: The two donors had largely donor-specific TCR clusters.

Study-wide findings and caveats: That cross-reactive memory joined was suggested by some responding clones appearing in pre-infection memory. Contracting CD8+ clones were enriched in EMRA, CD4+ mainly in CM and EM. A second wave expanding day 15 to 37 was CD4+-biased; contracting clones were balanced.

CDR3 length: 15 residues. Trimming removed 10 bases at V and 0 bases at J, with 17 bases between. This clonotype was detected a few times. Its specificity is unknown. TCRdb re-called the 5' RACE reads with MiXCR, one entry per CDR3 protein. The data contain approximately 570,000 distinct CDR3 sequences, about 20% of them seen just once; the ten biggest clones take up around 13%. Sequences were obtained from PBMCs or a T cell subset sorted from them (not recorded which). The clonotype comes from an adult woman who had mild COVID-19 (a few samples of this study predate the infection). Cell type and time point are not known. The chain carries TRBV12-3 or TRBV12-4 and TRBJ2-3; a possible D gene is TRBD2 (5 bases). The CDR3 spells CATLRIATSTDTQYF. CDR3 nucleotides: TGTGCCACCCTCAGGATAGCGACTAGCACAGATACGCAGTATTTT.